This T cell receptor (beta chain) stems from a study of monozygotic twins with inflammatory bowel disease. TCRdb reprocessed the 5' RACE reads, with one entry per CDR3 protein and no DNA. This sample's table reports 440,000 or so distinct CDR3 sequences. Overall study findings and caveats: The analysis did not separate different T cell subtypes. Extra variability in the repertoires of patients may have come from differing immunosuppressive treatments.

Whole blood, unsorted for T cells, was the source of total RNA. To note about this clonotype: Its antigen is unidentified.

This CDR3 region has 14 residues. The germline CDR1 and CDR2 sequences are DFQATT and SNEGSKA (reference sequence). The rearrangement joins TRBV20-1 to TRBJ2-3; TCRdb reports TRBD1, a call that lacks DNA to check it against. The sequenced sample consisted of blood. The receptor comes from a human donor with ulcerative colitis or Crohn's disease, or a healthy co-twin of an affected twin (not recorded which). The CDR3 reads CSATRAGRPDTQYF.